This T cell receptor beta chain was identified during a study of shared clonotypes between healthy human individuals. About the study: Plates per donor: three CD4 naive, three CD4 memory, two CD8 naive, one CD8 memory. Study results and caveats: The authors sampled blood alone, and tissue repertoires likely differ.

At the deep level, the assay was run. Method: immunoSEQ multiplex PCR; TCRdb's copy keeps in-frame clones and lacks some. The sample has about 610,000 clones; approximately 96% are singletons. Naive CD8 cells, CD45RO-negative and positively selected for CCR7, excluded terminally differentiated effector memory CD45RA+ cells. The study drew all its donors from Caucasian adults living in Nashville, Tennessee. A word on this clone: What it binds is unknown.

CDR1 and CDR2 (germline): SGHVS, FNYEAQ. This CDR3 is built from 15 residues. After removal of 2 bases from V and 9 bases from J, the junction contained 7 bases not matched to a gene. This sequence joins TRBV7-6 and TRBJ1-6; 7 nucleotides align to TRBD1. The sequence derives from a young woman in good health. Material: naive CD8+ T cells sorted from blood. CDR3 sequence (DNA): TGTGCCAGCAGCTTATCGACAGGGATTGGTTCACCCCTCCACTTT. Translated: CASSLSTGIGSPLHF. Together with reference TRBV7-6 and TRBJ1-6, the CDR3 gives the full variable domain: GAGVSQSPRYKVTKRGQDVALRCDPISGHVSLYWYRQALGQGPEFLTYFNYEAQQDKSGLPNDRFSAERPEGSISTLTIQRTEQRDSAMYRCASSLSTGIGSPLHFGNGTRLTVT.